This paragraph covers one TCR beta chain sequence. Antigen specificity is unknown. The sample comes from a study of T cells in Graves' hyperthyroidism and ophthalmopathy. Study background: The blood sample was taken at first diagnosis, before treatment began. Broader study findings: Most expanded thyroid clonotypes above 0.001 recurred in blood.

Amplified regions were TCR beta CDR3 sequences from RNA transcripts. Researchers ran a first-round RT-PCR on the TCR CDR3 using the HTBI primer set. One entry per CDR3 protein results from TCRdb running MiXCR on the multiplex PCR reads. The data show 730,000 or so distinct CDR3 sequences, 15% to 20% seen once. This CDR3 region has 15 residues. Germline V CDR1 and CDR2: MNHGY, SVAAGI. V was cut by 4 bases and J by 6 bases, with 15 bases left in between. Uncontrolled infection, other autoimmune disease, pregnancy or lactation disqualified patients from enrolment. The diagnoses drew upon clinical symptoms, serum thyroxine and TRAb, thyroid ultrasound and orbital computed tomography.

Sequenced sample: blood. The TCR sequence derives from a woman in her forties or fifties with Graves' hyperthyroidism that later progressed to Graves' ophthalmopathy. The chain couples TRBV6-9 to TRBJ1-4, with D tentatively TRBD1 (5 bases). The CDR3 region is CASSFTAGYYEKLFF. The CDR3 bases are TGTGCCAGCAGTTTCACCGCAGGGTACTATGAAAAACTGTTTTTT.